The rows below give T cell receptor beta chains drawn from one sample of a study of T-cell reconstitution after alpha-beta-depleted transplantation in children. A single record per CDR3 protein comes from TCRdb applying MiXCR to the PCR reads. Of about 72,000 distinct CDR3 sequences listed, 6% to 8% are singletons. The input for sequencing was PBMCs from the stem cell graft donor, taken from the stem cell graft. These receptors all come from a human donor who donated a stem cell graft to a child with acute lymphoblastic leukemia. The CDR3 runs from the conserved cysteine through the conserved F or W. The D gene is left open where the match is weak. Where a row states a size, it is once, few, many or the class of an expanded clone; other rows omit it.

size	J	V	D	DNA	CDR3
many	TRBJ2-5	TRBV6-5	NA	TGTGCCAGCAGTTTCGCCCGAGGACAGCAAGAGACCCAGTACTTC	CASSFARGQQETQYF
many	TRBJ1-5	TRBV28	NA	TGTGCCAGCAGTTTAGGGGTAGGTAGTCAGCCCCAGCATTTT	CASSLGVGSQPQHF
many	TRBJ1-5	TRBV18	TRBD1	TGTGCCAGCTCACCAGGGACAGGAGTAGGTCAGCCCCAGCATTTT	CASSPGTGVGQPQHF
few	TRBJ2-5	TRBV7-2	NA	TGTGCCAGCAGTCCCTCATTCGAGACCCAGTACTTC	CASSPSFETQYF
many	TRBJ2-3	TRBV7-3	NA	TGTGCCAGCAGCTTATCGCGGGGGCCGACAGATACGCAGTATTTT	CASSLSRGPTDTQYF
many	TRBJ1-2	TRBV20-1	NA	TGCAGTGCCGCCCCCACTGGCGGCTACACCTTC	CSAAPTGGYTF
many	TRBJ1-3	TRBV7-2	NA	TGTGCCAGCAGCTTAGTTGCCGGTGGAAACACCATATATTTT	CASSLVAGGNTIYF
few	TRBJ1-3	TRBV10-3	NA	TGTGCCATCAGAGCTGGGCCTCCTCCTGGAAACACCATATATTTT	CAIRAGPPPGNTIYF
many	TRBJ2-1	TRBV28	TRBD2	TGTGCCAGCAGTTCGCTCCTAGCGGCTATCTCCTACAATGAGCAGTTCTTC	CASSSLLAAISYNEQFF
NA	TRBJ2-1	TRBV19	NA	TGTGCCAGTAGTAGTCCGGCCGGGAATGAGCAGTTCTTC	CASSSPAGNEQFF
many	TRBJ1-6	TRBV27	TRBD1	TGTGCCAGCATCCCGGGACAGGGGACCCACTCACCCCTCCACTTT	CASIPGQGTHSPLHF
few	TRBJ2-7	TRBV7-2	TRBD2	TGTGCCAGCAGTCTTACCACGACTAGCGGTCCGCAGTACTTC	CASSLTTTSGPQYF
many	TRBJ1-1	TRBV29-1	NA	TGCAGCGTTGAAGATAGGACGATCGGGACTGAAGCTTTCTTT	CSVEDRTIGTEAFF
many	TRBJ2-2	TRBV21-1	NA	TGTGCCAGCACGCAAGGGGGGGCCGCCACCGGGGAGCTGTTTTTT	CASTQGGAATGELFF
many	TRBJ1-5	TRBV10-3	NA	TGTGCCACCAAAGGGGATAGCAATCAGCCCCAGCATTTT	CATKGDSNQPQHF
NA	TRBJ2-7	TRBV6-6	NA	TGTGCCAGCAGTTTCACACCCTACGAGCAGTACTTC	CASSFTPYEQYF
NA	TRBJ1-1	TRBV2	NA	TGTGCCAGCAGTTTGACAGAAAAGAACACTGAAGCTTTCTTT	CASSLTEKNTEAFF
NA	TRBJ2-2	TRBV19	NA	TGTGCCAGTAGTATAGTGGCGGTGAACACCGGGGAGCTGTTTTTT	CASSIVAVNTGELFF
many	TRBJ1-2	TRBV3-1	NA	TGTGCCAGCAGCCAAAGATGTGACTATGTCTACACCTTC	CASSQRCDYVYTF
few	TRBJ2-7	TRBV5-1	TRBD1	TGCGCCAGCAGCTTTGACAGGGGTTTACCTTCCTACGAGCAGTACTTC	CASSFDRGLPSYEQYF
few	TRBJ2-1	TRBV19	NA	TGTGCCAGTAGTTCCCACGGAGGAACCAATGAGCAGTTCTTC	CASSSHGGTNEQFF
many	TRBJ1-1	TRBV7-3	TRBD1	TGTGCCAGCAGCTCCCCGGACAGGGGGACTGAAGCTTTCTTT	CASSSPDRGTEAFF
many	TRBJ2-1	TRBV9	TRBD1	TGTGCCAGCAGCGACAACTTCGGGACAGGGTCCAATGAGCAGTTCTTC	CASSDNFGTGSNEQFF
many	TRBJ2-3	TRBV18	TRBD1	TGTGCCAGCTCACCCGGACAGGGACGGGTCGATACGCAGTATTTT	CASSPGQGRVDTQYF
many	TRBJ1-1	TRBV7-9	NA	TGTGCCAGCAGCTCCCGGACAATCGGGAACACTGAAGCTTTCTTT	CASSSRTIGNTEAFF
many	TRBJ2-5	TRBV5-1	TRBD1	TGCGCCAGCAGCCCTACGGGACAGGGGCGTCAGACCCAAGAGACCCAGTACTTC	CASSPTGQGRQTQETQYF
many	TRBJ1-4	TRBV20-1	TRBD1	TGCAGTGCCAGGGAGGGGGCGCAGCCTAATGAAAAACTGTTTTTT	CSAREGAQPNEKLFF
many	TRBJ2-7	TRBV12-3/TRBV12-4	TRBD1	TGTGCCAGCAGTCCGGGACAGGGGTTTGTCGAGCAGTACTTC	CASSPGQGFVEQYF
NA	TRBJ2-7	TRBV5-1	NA	TGCGCCAGCAGCTTGGATCGGAGGCACTCCTACGAGCAGTACTTC	CASSLDRRHSYEQYF
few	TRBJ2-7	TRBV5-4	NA	TGTGCCAGCAGCTTCCAGGGGGGGCAGGGGGCGCGCGAGCAGTACTTC	CASSFQGGQGAREQYF
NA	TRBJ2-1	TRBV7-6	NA	TGTGCCAGCTACTCTGGCTCCTACAATGAGCAGTTCTTC	CASYSGSYNEQFF
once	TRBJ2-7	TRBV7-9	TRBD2	TGTGCCAGCAGCTTAATCGGCGGGAGAGGCTACGAGCAGTACTTC	CASSLIGGRGYEQYF
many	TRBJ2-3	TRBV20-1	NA	TGCAGTGGCTCGAGAATCACAGATACGCAGTATTTT	CSGSRITDTQYF
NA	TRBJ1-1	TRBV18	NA	TGTGCCAGCTTCGCGGGGGGCAGGAACACTGAAGCTTTCTTT	CASFAGGRNTEAFF
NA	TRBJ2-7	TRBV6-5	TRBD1	TGTGCCAGCAGTTATGTGACAGGGGGGGTCTCCTACGAGCAGTACTTC	CASSYVTGGVSYEQYF
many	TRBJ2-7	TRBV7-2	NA	TGTGCCAGCAGCTTAGTGGCTAGCGTCTACGAGCAGTACTTC	CASSLVASVYEQYF
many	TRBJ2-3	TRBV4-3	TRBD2	TGCGCCAGCAGCCAAAATGGCCCTACTAGCGGGGGGGCCGAAGATACGCAGTATTTT	CASSQNGPTSGGAEDTQYF
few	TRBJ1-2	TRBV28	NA	TGTGCCAGCAGGGAGAATTATGGCTACACCTTC	CASRENYGYTF
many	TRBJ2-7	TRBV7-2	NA	TGTGCCAGCAGCCCTCCGGGACCGATCTCCTACGAGCAGTACTTC	CASSPPGPISYEQYF
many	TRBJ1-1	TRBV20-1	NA	TGCAGTGCTTTTAATAAACAGGCGAACACTGAAGCTTTCTTT	CSAFNKQANTEAFF
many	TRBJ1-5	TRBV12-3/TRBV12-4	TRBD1	TGTGCCAGCAGCCGGGACAGGGTAGATCAGCCCCAGCATTTT	CASSRDRVDQPQHF
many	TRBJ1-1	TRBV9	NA	TGTGCCAGCAGCGTAAACATGAACACTGAAGCTTTCTTT	CASSVNMNTEAFF
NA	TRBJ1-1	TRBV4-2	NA	TGTGCCAGCAGCCAAGATGGGACTGAGAACACTGAAGCTTTCTTT	CASSQDGTENTEAFF
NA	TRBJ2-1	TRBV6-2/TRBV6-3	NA	TGTGCCAGCAGTTACCGTGCAAGTACGCGGGGTACTGAGCAGTTCTTC	CASSYRASTRGTEQFF
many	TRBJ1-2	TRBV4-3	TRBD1	TGCGCCAGCAGCCAAGACCCGGGACAGGGGTACTATGGCTACACCTTC	CASSQDPGQGYYGYTF
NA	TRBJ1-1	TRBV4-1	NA	TGCGCCAGCAGCCAACCGGGAGCCAACACTGAAGCTTTCTTT	CASSQPGANTEAFF
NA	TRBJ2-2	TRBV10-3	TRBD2	TGTGCCAGCAACACCGGGACTAGACTTACCGGGGAGCTGTTTTTT	CASNTGTRLTGELFF
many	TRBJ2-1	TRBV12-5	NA	TGTGCTAGTGGCCCAGAAAGGAGCTCCTACAATGAGCAGTTCTTC	CASGPERSSYNEQFF
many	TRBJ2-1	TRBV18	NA	TGTGCCAGCTCACGAGACAGGGCGGGAGATGAGCAGTTCTTC	CASSRDRAGDEQFF
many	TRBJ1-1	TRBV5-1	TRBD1	TGCGCCAGCAGCTTGGTAGGGGGCCACACTGAAGCTTTCTTT	CASSLVGGHTEAFF
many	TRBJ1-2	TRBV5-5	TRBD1	TGTGCCAGCAGCCCGGGACAGGATTCCCTCTATGGCTACACCTTC	CASSPGQDSLYGYTF
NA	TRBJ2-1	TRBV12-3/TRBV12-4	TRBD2	TGTGCCAGCAGTTTAGGACTAGCGGCTCGATACAATGAGCAGTTCTTC	CASSLGLAARYNEQFF
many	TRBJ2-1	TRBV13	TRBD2	TGTGCCAGCAGTTCCGGGGGGACCTTGGGCAATGAGCAGTTCTTC	CASSSGGTLGNEQFF
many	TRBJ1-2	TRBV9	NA	TGTGCCAGCAGCGTATCCGGGGAAGATGGCTACACCTTC	CASSVSGEDGYTF
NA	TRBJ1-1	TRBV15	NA	TGTGCCACCAGCAGAGAGCAGAAGATTATAGGGGGGACTGAAGCTTTCTTT	CATSREQKIIGGTEAFF